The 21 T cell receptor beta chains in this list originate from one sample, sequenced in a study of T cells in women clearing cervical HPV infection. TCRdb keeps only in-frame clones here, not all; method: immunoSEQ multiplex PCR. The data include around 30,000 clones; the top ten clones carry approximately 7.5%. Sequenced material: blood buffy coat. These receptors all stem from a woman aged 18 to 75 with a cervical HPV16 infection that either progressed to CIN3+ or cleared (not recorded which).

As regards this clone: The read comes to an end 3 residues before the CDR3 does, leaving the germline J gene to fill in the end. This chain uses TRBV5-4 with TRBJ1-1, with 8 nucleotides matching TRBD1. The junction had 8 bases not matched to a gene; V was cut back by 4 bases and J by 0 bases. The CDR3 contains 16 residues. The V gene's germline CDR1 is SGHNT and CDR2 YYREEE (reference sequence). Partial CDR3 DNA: TGTGCCAGCAGCGTGGGAAGACAGGGGATGAACACTGAA. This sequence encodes CASSVGRQGMNTE. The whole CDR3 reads CASSVGRQGMNTEAFF.

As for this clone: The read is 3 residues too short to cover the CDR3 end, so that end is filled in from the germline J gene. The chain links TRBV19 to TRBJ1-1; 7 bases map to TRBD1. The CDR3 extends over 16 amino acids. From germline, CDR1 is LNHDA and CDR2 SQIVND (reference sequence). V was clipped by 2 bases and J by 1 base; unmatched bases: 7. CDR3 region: CASSIHRDRWNTEAFF. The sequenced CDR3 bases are TGTGCCAGTAGTATACACCGGGACAGATGGAACACTGAA.

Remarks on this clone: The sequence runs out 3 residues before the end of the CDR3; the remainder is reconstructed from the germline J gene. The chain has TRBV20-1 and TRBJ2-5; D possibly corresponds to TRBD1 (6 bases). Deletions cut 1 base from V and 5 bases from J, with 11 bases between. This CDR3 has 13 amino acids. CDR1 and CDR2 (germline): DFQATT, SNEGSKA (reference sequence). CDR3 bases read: TGCAGTGCTAGAGGTCGAGGGGGTGAGACC. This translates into CSARGRGGET. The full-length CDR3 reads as CSARGRGGETQYF.

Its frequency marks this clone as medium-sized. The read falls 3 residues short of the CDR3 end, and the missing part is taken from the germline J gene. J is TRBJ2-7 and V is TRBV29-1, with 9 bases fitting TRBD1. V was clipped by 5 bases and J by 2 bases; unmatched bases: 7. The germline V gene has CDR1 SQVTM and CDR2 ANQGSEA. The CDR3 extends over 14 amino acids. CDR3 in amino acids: CSVLKDRGTYEQYF. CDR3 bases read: TGCAGCGTTCTCAAGGACAGGGGAACCTACGAG.

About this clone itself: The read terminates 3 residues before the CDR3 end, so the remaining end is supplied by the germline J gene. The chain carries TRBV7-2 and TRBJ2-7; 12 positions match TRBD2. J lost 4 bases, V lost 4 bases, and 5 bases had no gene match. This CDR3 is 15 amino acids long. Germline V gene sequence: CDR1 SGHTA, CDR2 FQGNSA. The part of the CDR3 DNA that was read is TGTGCCAGCAGCTCGACTAGCGGGAGATTGTACGAG. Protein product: CASSSTSGRLYE. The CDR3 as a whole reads CASSSTSGRLYEQYF.

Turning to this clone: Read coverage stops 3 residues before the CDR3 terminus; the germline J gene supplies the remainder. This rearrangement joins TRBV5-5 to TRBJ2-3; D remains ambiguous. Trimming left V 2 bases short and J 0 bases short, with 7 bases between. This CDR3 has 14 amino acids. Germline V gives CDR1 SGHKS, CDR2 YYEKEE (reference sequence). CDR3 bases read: TGTGCCAGCAGCTTTGGTACTAGCACAGATACG. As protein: CASSFGTSTDT. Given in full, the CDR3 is CASSFGTSTDTQYF.

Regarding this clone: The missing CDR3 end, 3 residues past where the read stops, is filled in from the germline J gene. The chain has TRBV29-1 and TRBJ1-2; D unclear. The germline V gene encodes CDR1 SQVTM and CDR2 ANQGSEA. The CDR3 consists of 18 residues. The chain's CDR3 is CSVEGRLDGRSSYNDYTF. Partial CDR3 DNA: TGCAGCGTTGAAGGCCGACTAGATGGAAGGAGCTCCTACAATGAC.

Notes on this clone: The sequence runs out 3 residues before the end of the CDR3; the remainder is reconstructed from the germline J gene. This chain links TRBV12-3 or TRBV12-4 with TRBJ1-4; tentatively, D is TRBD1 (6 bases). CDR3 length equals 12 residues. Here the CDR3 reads CASSYDRNKLFF. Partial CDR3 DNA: TGTGCCAGCAGTTATGACAGGAATAAA.

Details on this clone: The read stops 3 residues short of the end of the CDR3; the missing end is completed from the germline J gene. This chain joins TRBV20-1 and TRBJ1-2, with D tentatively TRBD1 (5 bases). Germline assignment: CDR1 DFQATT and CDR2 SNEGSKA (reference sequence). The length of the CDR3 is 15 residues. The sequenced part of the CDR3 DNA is TGCAGTGCTAGAGATCTACTAGCGGGACTCAATGAC. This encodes CSARDLLAGLND. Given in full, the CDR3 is CSARDLLAGLNDYTF.

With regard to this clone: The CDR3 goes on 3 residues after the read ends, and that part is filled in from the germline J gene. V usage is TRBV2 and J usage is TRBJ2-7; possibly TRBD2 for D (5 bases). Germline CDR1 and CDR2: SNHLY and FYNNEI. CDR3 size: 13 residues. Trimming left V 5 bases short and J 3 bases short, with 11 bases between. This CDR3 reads CASSRTGSYEQYF. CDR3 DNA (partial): TGTGCCAGCAGTCGGACGGGGAGCTACGAG.

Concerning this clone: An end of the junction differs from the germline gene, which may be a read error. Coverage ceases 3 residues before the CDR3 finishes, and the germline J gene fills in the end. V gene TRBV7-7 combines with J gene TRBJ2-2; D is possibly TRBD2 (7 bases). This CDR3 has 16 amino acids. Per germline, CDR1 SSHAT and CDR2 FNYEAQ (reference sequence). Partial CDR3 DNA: TGTGCTAGCAGCCCCGGGGGGCTAGTTGGTGCCGGGGAG. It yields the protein CASSPGGLVGAGE. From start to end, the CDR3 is CASSPGGLVGAGELFF. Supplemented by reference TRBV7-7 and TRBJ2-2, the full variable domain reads GAGVSQSPRYKVTKRGQDVTLRCDPISSHATLYWYQQALGQGPEFLTYFNYEAQPDKSGLPSDRFSAERPEGSISTLTIQRTEQRDSAMYRCASSPGGLVGAGELFFGEGSRLTVL.

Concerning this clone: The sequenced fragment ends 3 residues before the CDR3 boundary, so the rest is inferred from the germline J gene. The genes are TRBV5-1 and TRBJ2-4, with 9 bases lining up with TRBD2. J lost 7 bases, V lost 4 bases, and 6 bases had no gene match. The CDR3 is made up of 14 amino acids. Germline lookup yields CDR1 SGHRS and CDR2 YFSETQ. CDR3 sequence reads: CASSATSGGNIQYF. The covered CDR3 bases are TGCGCCAGCAGCGCGACGAGCGGGGGGAACATT.

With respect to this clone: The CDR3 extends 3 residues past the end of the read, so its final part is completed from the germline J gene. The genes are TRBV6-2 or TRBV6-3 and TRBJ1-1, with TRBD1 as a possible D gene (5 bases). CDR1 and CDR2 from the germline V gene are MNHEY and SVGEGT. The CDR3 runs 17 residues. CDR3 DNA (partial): TGTGCCAGCAGGCCTCGACGACTAGCGCAGCAGACAGATACG. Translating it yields CASRPRRLAQQTDT. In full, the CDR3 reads CASRPRRLAQQTDTAFF.

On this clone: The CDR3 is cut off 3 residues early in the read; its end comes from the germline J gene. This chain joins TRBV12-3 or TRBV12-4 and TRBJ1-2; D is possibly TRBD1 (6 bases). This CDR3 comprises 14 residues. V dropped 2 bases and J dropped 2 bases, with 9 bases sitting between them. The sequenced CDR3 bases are TGTGCCAGCAGTTTACAGGGGAGGAACTATGGC. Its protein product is CASSLQGRNYG. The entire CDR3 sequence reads CASSLQGRNYGYTF.

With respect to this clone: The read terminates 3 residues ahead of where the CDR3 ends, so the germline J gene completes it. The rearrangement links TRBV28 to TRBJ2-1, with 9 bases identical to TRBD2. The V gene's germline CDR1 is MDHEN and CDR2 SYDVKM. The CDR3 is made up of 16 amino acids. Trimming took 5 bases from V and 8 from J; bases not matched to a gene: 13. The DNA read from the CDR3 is TGTGCCAGCAGTGAAGATAGCGGGAGCGGGTTGGATGAG. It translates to CASSEDSGSGLDE. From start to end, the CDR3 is CASSEDSGSGLDEQFF.

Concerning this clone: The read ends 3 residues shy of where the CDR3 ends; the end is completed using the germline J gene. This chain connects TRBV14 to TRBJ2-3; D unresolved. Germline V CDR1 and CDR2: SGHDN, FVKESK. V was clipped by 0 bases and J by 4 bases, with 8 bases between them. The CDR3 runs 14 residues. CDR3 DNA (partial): TGTGCCAGCAGCCAAGAAAGAAGGGCAGATACG. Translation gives CASSQERRADT. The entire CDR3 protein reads CASSQERRADTQYF.

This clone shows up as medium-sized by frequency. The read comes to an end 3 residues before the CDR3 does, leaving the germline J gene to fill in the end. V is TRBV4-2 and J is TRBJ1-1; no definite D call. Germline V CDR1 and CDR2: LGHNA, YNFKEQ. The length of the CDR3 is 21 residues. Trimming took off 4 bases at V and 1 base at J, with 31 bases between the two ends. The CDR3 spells CASSPLTVLYGDIRRNTEAFF. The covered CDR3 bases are TGTGCCAGCAGCCCACTCACTGTGTTATACGGGGATATTCGTCGGAACACTGAA.

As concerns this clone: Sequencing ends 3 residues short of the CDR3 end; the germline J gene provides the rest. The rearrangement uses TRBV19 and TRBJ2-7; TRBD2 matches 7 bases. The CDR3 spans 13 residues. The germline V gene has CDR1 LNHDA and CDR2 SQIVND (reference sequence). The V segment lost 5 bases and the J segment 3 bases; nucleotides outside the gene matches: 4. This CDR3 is CASSPGLHYEQYF. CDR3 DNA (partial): TGTGCCAGTAGTCCGGGACTACACTACGAG.

The CDR3 region is CASRELAAGGDEQFF. The CDR3 DNA, read in part, is TGTGCCAGCAGAGAACTAGCGGCGGGGGGGGATGAG. The J gene is TRBJ2-1, the V gene TRBV12-3 or TRBV12-4, with 9 bases that match TRBD2. The CDR3 end falls 3 residues outside the read, so it is completed with the germline J gene. V gave up 6 bases and J gave up 8 bases; unmatched junction bases: 11. The CDR3 sequence is 15 residues long.

Partial CDR3 DNA: TGCAGTGCTAGAACTAGCGGGGGGGCAATCGGGGAG. This codes for CSARTSGGAIGE. The CDR3 in its entirety is CSARTSGGAIGELFF. The chain combines TRBV20-1 with TRBJ2-2; 13 bases align to TRBD2. The read comes to an end 3 residues before the CDR3 does, leaving the germline J gene to fill in the end. Germline-derived CDR1 and CDR2 are DFQATT and SNEGSKA (reference sequence). V shed 2 bases, J shed 7 bases, and the junction held 4 bases outside the gene matches. The CDR3 covers 15 residues.

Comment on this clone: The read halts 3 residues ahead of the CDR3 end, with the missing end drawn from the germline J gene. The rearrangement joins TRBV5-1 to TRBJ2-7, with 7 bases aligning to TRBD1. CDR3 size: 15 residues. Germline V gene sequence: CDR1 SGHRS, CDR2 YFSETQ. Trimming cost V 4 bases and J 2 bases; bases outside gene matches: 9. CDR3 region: CASSRGDSVTYEQYF. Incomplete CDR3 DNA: TGCGCCAGCAGCAGAGGGGACAGCGTAACCTACGAG.